This T cell receptor beta chain was sequenced during a study of cytomegalovirus exposure and HLA in healthy donors. Notes on the study in general: Per a later analysis, HLA-associated TCR beta chains showed more clonal expansion than other, equally common TCR beta chains. Several top significant clusters appeared, in a later analysis, to be linked to common viral pathogens.

To note about this clone: Its matching antigen is unknown.

PCR amplification relied on 60 Vbeta primers (plus 13 Jbeta primers). Repertoires were generated with immunoSEQ multiplex PCR, while TCRdb's copy carries only in-frame clones and drops some. The sample lists about 150,000 clones, over 60% seen once, with 1.7% in the top ten. The specimen sequenced was PBMCs. The source is a woman aged 25 to 39 in good health and CMV-seronegative.

The CDR3, as DNA: TGTGCCAGCAGTTCCTTGACAGCGCGCAATCAGCCCCAGCATTTT. As protein: CASSSLTARNQPQHF. The V and J genes are TRBV27 and TRBJ1-5; perhaps TRBD1 as D (5 bases). The CDR3 runs 15 residues. V lost 4 bases and J lost 2, with 12 bases in between. Per germline, CDR1 MNHEY and CDR2 SMNVEV (reference sequence).